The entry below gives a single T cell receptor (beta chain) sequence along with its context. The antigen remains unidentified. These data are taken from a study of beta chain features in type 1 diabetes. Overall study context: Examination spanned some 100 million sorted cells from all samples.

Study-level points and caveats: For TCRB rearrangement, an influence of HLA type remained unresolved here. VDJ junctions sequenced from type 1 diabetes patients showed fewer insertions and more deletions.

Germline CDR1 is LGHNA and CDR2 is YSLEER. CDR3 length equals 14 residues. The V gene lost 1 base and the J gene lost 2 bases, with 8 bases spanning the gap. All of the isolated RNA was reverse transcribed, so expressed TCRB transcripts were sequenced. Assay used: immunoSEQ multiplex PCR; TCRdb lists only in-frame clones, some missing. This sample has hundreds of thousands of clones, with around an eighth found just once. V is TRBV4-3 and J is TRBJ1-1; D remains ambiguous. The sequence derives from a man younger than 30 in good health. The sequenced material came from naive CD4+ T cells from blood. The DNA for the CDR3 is TGCGCCAGCAGCCAAGTTATCCCCAACACTGAAGCTTTCTTT. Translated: CASSQVIPNTEAFF.